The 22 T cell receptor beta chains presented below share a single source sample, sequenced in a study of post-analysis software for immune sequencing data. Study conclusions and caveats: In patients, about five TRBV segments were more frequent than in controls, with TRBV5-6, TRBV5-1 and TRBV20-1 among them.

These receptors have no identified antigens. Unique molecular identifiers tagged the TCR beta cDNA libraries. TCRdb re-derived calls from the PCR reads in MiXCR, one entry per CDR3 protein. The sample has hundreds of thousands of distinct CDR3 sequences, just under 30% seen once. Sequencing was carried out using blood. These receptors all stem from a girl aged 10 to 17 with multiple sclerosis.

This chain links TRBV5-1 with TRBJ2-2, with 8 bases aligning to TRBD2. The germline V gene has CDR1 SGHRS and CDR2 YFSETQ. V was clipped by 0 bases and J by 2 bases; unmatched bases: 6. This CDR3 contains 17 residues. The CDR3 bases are TGCGCCAGCAGCTTGGAGGCGGGAGGCCCAAACACCGGGGAGCTGTTTTTT. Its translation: CASSLEAGGPNTGELFF.

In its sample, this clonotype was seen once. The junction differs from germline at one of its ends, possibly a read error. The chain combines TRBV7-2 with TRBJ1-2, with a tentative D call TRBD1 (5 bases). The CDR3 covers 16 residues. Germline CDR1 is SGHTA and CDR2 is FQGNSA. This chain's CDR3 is CASSSGVAGPYYGYTF. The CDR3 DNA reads TGTGCCAGCAGCTCAGGAGTGGCGGGGCCTTACTACGGCTACACCTTC. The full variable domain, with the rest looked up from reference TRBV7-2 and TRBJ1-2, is GAGVSQSPSNKVTEKGKDVELRCDPISGHTALYWYRQSLGQGLEFLIYFQGNSAPDKSGLPSDRFSAERTGGSVSTLTIQRTQQEDSAVYLCASSSGVAGPYYGYTFGSGTRLTVV.

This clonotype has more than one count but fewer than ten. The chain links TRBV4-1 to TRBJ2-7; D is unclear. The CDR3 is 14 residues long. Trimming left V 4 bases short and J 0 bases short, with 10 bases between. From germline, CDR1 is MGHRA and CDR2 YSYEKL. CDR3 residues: CASSPRLISYEQYF. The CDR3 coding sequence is TGCGCCAGCAGCCCCAGACTTATCTCCTACGAGCAGTACTTC.

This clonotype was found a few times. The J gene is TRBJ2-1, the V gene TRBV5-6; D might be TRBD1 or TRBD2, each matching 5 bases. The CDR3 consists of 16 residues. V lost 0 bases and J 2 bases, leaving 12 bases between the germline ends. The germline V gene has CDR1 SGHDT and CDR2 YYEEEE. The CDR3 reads CASSLVPGLTYNEQFF. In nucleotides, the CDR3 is TGTGCCAGCAGCTTGGTTCCGGGGCTGACCTACAATGAGCAGTTCTTC.

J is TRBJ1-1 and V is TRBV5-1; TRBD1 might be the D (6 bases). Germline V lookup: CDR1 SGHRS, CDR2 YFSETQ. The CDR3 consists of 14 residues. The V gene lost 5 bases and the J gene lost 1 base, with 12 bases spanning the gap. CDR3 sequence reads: CASSSGARNTEAFF. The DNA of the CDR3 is TGCGCCAGCAGTTCAGGGGCGCGGAACACTGAAGCTTTCTTT. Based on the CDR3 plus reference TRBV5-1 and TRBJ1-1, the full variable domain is KAGVTQTPRYLIKTRGQQVTLSCSPISGHRSVSWYQQTPGQGLQFLFEYFSETQRNKGNFPGRFSGRQFSNSRSEMNVSTLELGDSALYLCASSSGARNTEAFFGQGTRLTVV.

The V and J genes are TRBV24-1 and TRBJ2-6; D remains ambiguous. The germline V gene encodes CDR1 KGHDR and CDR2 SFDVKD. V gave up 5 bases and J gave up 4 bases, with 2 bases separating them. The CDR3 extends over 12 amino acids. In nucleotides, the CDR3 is TGTGCCACCAGTGTAGGGGCCAACGTCCTGACTTTC. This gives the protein CATSVGANVLTF.

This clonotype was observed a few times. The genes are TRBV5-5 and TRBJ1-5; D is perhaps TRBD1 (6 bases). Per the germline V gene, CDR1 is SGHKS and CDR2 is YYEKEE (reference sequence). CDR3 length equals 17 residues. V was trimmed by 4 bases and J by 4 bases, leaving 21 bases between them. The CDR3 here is CASSPDRGGRGNQPQHF. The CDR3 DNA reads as TGTGCCAGCAGCCCAGACCGGGGGGGGAGGGGGAATCAGCCCCAGCATTTT.

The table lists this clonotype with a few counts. CDR3 sequence: CASRGTGVSYGYTF. The CDR3 DNA reads TGTGCCAGCAGGGGAACAGGAGTATCCTATGGCTACACCTTC. This sequence joins TRBV2 and TRBJ1-2; weak D call: TRBD1 (5 bases). V lost 6 bases to trimming and J lost 4 bases, with 15 bases between them. The CDR3 is 14 amino acids. Germline CDR1 reads SNHLY; CDR2 reads FYNNEI.

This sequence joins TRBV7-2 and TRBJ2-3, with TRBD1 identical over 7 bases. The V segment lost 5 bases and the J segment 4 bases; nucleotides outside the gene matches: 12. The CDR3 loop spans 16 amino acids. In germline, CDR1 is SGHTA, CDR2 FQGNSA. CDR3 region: CASSRDSNLRADTQYF. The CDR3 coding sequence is TGTGCCAGCAGCCGGGACAGCAACCTACGGGCAGATACGCAGTATTTT.

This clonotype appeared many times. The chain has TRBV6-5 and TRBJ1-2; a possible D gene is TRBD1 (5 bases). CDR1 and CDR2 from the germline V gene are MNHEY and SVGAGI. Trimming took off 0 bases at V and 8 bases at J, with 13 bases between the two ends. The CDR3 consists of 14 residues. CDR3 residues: CASSYSTQGYGYTF. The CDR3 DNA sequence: TGTGCCAGCAGTTACTCGACTCAGGGATACGGCTACACCTTC.

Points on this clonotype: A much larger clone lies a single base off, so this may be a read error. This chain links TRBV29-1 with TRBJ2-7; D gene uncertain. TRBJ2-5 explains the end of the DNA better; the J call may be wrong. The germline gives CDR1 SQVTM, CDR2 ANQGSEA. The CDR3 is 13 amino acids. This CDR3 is CSVEEGYQGTQYF. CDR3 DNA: TGCAGCGTTGAAGAAGGGTACCAAGGGACCCAGTACTTC.

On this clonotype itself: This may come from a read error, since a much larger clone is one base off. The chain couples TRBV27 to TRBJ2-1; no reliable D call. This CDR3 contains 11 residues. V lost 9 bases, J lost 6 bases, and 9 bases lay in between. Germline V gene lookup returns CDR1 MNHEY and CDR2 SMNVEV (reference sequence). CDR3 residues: CASWIGNEQFF. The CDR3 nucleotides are TGTGCCAGTTGGATAGGCAATGAGCAGTTCTTC.

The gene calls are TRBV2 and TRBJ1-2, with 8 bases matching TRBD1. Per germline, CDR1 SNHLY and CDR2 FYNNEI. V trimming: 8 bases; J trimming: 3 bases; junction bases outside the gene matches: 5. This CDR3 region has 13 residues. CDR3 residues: CASDWGQDYGYTF. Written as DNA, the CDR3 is TGTGCCAGCGACTGGGGACAGGACTATGGCTACACCTTC.

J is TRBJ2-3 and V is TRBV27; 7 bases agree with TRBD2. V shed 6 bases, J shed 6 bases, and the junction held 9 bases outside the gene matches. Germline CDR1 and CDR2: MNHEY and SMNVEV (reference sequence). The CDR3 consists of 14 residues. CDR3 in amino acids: CASRRLAEGDTQYF. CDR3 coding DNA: TGTGCCAGCAGAAGGCTAGCGGAGGGGGATACGCAGTATTTT.

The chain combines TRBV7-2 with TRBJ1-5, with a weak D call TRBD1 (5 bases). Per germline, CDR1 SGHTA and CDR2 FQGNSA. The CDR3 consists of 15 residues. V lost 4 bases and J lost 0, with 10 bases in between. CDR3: CASSYDSNSNQPQHF. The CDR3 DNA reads TGTGCCAGCAGCTACGACAGTAATAGCAATCAGCCCCAGCATTTT.

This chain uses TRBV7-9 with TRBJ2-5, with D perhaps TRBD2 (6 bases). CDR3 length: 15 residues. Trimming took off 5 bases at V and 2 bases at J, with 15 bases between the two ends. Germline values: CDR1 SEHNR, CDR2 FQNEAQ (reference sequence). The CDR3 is CASSQLGAGQETQYF. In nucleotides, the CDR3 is TGTGCCAGCAGCCAACTCGGGGCGGGACAAGAGACCCAGTACTTC.

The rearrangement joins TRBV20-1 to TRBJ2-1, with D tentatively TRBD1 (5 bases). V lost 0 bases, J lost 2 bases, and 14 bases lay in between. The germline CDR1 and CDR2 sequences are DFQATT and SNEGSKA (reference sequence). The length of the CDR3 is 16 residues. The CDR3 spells CSARDLTVEPYNEQFF. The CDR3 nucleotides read TGCAGTGCTAGAGACTTGACAGTGGAGCCCTACAATGAGCAGTTCTTC.

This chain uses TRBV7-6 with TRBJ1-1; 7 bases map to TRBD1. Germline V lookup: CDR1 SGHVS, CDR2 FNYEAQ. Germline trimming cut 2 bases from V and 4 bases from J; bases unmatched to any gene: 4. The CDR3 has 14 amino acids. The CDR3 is CASSLYDRATEAFF. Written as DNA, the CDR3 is TGTGCCAGCAGCTTATACGACAGGGCCACTGAAGCTTTCTTT.

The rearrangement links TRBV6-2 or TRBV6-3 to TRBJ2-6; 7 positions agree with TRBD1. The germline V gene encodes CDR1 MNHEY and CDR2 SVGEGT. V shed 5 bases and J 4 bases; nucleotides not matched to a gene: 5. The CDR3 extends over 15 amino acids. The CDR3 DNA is TGTGCCAGCAGTCTGACAGGGCAAGGGGCCAACGTCCTGACTTTC. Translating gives CASSLTGQGANVLTF.

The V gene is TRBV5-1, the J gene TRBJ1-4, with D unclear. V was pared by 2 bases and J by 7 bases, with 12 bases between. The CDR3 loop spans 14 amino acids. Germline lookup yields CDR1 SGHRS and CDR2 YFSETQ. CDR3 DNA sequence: TGCGCCAGCAGCTTAAAAGGAGGACTTGAAAAACTGTTTTTT. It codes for CASSLKGGLEKLFF.

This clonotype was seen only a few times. CDR3 sequence: CASSQDARASYEQYF. DNA of the CDR3: TGTGCCAGCAGCCAAGATGCCAGGGCCTCCTACGAGCAGTACTTC. The rearrangement joins TRBV3-1 to TRBJ2-7; D might be TRBD1 (5 bases). Per the germline V gene, CDR1 is LGHDT and CDR2 is YNNKEL (reference sequence). With 0 bases removed from V and 0 bases from J, the gap between germline ends came to 9 bases. CDR3 length: 15 amino acids.

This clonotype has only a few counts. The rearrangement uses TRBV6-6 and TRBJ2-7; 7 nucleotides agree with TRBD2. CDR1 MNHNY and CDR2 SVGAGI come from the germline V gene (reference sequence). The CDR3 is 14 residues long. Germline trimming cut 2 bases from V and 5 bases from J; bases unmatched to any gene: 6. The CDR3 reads CASSYHSGGNEQYF. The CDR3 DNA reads TGTGCCAGCAGTTACCACTCCGGGGGGAACGAGCAGTACTTC.